This T cell receptor (beta chain) originates from a study of technical replicates of blood from a handful of donors. This CDR3 is 15 amino acids long. Deletions cut 1 base from V and 9 bases from J, with 16 bases between. Germline CDR1 reads SGHTA; CDR2 reads FQGNSA. Here immunoSEQ multiplex PCR was the method, and the copy in TCRdb shows in-frame clones only, minus some. The profile covers some 64,000 clones, with 86% appearing a single time and approximately 5% taken by the ten largest. The chain carries TRBV7-2 and TRBJ2-1; a possible D gene is TRBD2 (6 bases). The sample consisted of PBMCs. This TCR was recovered from a human donor in good health. Some clones in this sample may be carry-over from other donors' samples. Here the CDR3 reads CASSLGTGGLSEQFF. CDR3 coding DNA: TGTGCCAGCAGCTTAGGTACCGGGGGATTGAGTGAGCAGTTCTTC.